A single sample gave rise to the 14 T cell receptor beta chains below, sequenced in a study of blood T cell repertoires in COVID-19. TCRdb keeps only in-frame clones here, not all; method: immunoSEQ multiplex PCR. The repertoire holds around 72,000 clones, with 85% to 90% as singletons. The material sequenced was peripheral blood. These receptors came from a man between 65 and 85 years old with active or convalescent COVID-19.

The chain carries TRBV30 and TRBJ1-1; TRBD1 matches 8 bases. Germline-derived CDR1 and CDR2 are GTSNPN and SVGIG (reference sequence). The CDR3 loop spans 14 amino acids. The CDR3, as DNA: TGTGCTCGAACAGGGGGAGGGTTAGACACTGAAGCTTTCTTT. Its protein is CARTGGGLDTEAFF.

The V call is TRBV4-3, the J call TRBJ1-6; no reliable D call. V was pared by 1 base and J by 7 bases, with 8 bases between. Germline values: CDR1 LGHNA, CDR2 YSLEER. This CDR3 region has 14 residues. CDR3 amino acids: CASSQGGLNSPLHF. The CDR3 DNA reads as TGCGCCAGCAGCCAAGGAGGTCTCAATTCACCCCTCCACTTT.

The chain has TRBV18 and TRBJ1-1; TRBD1 is a possible D gene (6 bases). Deletions cut 5 bases from V and 1 base from J, with 8 bases between. This CDR3 is 13 amino acids long. The germline CDR1 and CDR2 sequences are KGHSH and LQKENI. CDR3 residues: CASSEQGNTEAFF. CDR3 DNA: TGTGCCAGCTCAGAACAGGGGAACACTGAAGCTTTCTTT.

The chain has TRBV5-4 and TRBJ2-2; weak D call: TRBD1 (5 bases). V shed 4 bases and J shed 4 bases, with 17 bases lying between them. This CDR3 has 16 residues. Looked up from germline, CDR1 is SGHNT and CDR2 is YYREEE (reference sequence). The CDR3 DNA reads TGTGCCAGCAGCCCGCAGGGAAGTCGAGTCACCGGGGAGCTGTTTTTT. This encodes CASSPQGSRVTGELFF.

The chain joins TRBV9 to TRBJ2-1; 9 bases are shared with TRBD2. Germline V gene data show CDR1 as SGDLS and CDR2 as YYNGEE. Trimming removed 0 bases from V and 7 bases from J; junction bases left unmatched: 8. CDR3 length: 16 amino acids. This CDR3 is CASSVDSGRRANEQFF. CDR3 bases: TGTGCCAGCAGCGTAGATAGCGGGAGACGTGCGAATGAGCAGTTCTTC.

This clone was observed a single time. The rearrangement links TRBV7-2 to TRBJ1-3; D possibly corresponds to TRBD1 (5 bases). Between the trimmed V and J ends, which lost 1 base and 2 bases, there was a span of 6 bases. The germline V gene encodes CDR1 SGHTA and CDR2 FQGNSA. CDR3 size: 14 residues. Here the CDR3 DNA reads TGTGCCAGCAGCTTAGGGGGGGCTGGAAACACCATATATTTT. This translates into CASSLGGAGNTIYF.

This chain connects TRBV5-6 to TRBJ2-1; 7 bases align to TRBD2. Germline V gene data show CDR1 as SGHDT and CDR2 as YYEEEE. This CDR3 contains 13 residues. The V gene end was trimmed by 0 bases and the J gene end by 10 bases; junction bases not matched to a gene: 4. CDR3 sequence: CASSLGAGVEQFF. The CDR3 DNA reads TGTGCCAGCAGCTTGGGGGCGGGAGTCGAGCAGTTCTTC.

The sample holds one count of this clone. J is TRBJ1-1 and V is TRBV28, with D possibly TRBD1 on 5 matching bases. This CDR3 has 13 residues. Germline V CDR1 and CDR2: MDHEN, SYDVKM. V gave up 3 bases and J gave up 7 bases, with 12 bases separating them. CDR3 coding DNA: TGTGCCAGCAGTTTCCTGGGGGGTTTTGAAGCTTTCTTT. It is translated as CASSFLGGFEAFF.

This clone came up a few times. The chain uses TRBV6-1 and TRBJ1-3; D possibly corresponds to TRBD1 (6 bases). CDR3 size: 15 residues. The V end was cut by 1 base, the J end by 2 bases, with 9 bases between. Germline CDR1 MNHNS, CDR2 SASEGT. CDR3: CASSEGRTAGNTIYF. For the CDR3, the DNA is TGTGCCAGCAGTGAAGGGAGGACAGCTGGAAACACCATATATTTT.

The DNA for the CDR3 is TGTGCCAGCAGTTCCTACAGGGGCGCCTACGAGCAGTACTTC. This gives the protein CASSSYRGAYEQYF. The chain joins TRBV27 to TRBJ2-7; 7 bases map to TRBD1. The germline V gene encodes CDR1 MNHEY and CDR2 SMNVEV (reference sequence). V was pared by 4 bases and J by 2 bases, with 5 bases of the junction left unmatched. The CDR3 is 14 residues long.

V usage is TRBV7-9 and J usage is TRBJ1-4; D perhaps matches TRBD1 (6 bases). From germline, CDR1 is SEHNR and CDR2 FQNEAQ (reference sequence). V dropped 4 bases and J dropped 8 bases, with 17 bases sitting between them. CDR3 length equals 15 residues. The CDR3 is CASSSTWGLGEKLFF. In nucleotides, the CDR3 is TGTGCCAGCAGCTCCACTTGGGGGCTAGGAGAAAAACTGTTTTTT.

This chain connects TRBV27 to TRBJ1-1; 7 bases fit TRBD1. The CDR3 is made up of 13 amino acids. The germline V gene encodes CDR1 MNHEY and CDR2 SMNVEV (reference sequence). Trimming at V came to 3 bases and at J to 8 bases, leaving 6 bases not matched to a gene. The CDR3, as DNA: TGTGCCAGCAGTTTGCTTCCGACAGGGGAAGCTTTCTTT. Translated: CASSLLPTGEAFF.

This clone came up once. This chain connects TRBV10-3 to TRBJ2-1; 7 bases are a match to TRBD2. V lost 10 bases to trimming and J lost 7 bases; unmatched junction nucleotides: 13. Germline CDR1 ENHRY, CDR2 SYGVKD. This CDR3 comprises 14 residues. The CDR3 spells CATHPSGNGNEQFF. The CDR3, as DNA: TGTGCCACACACCCCAGCGGGAATGGGAATGAGCAGTTCTTC.

The chain joins TRBV28 to TRBJ2-7, with 10 bases that match TRBD1. The germline V gene encodes CDR1 MDHEN and CDR2 SYDVKM. The CDR3 contains 15 residues. The V segment lost 10 bases and the J segment 5 bases; nucleotides outside the gene matches: 14. The CDR3 reads CATTDPGQGTHEQYF. The CDR3 nucleotides read TGTGCCACCACTGATCCGGGACAGGGGACCCACGAGCAGTACTTC.